The 20 T cell receptor beta chains presented below share a single source sample, sequenced in a study of technical replicates of blood from several donors. Repertoires were generated with immunoSEQ multiplex PCR, while TCRdb's copy carries only in-frame clones and drops some. The repertoire holds approximately 70,000 clones, with around nine tenths as singletons. Sequencing was performed on T cells isolated from PBMCs. These receptors were obtained from a human donor in good health.

This chain connects TRBV11-2 to TRBJ2-3; tentative D call: TRBD1 (5 bases). V lost 5 bases and J lost 3, with 9 bases in between. This CDR3 region has 13 residues. Germline V gives CDR1 SGHAT, CDR2 FQNNGV. The CDR3 DNA follows: TGTGCCAGCAGCAAAGGGGATACAGATACGCAGTATTTT. Its translation: CASSKGDTDTQYF. The variable domain in full, completed from reference TRBV11-2 and TRBJ2-3, reads EAGVAQSPRYKIIEKRQSVAFWCNPISGHATLYWYQQILGQGPKLLIQFQNNGVVDDSQLPKDRFSAERLKGVDSTLKIQPAKLEDSAVYLCASSKGDTDTQYFGPGTRLTVL.

The V and J genes are TRBV4-2 and TRBJ2-3, with TRBD2 matching over 12 bases. CDR1 and CDR2 (germline): LGHNA, YNFKEQ. The V and J ends lost 0 bases and 4 bases, in that order; junction bases with no gene match: 8. The CDR3 sequence is 18 residues long. The DNA of the CDR3 is TGTGCCAGCAGCCAAGAACCTCTAGCGGGAGGGCCTTCAGATACGCAGTATTTT. Residues: CASSQEPLAGGPSDTQYF.

The rearrangement uses TRBV10-3 and TRBJ1-2; D is unresolved. The CDR3 is made up of 13 amino acids. V shed 4 bases and J shed 2 bases, with 8 bases lying between them. Germline V gives CDR1 ENHRY, CDR2 SYGVKD. CDR3 sequence: CAISVAQNYGYTF. CDR3 nucleotides: TGTGCCATCAGTGTAGCCCAAAACTATGGCTACACCTTC.

The chain uses TRBV11-2 and TRBJ2-1; possibly TRBD2 for D (6 bases). There are 16 residues in the CDR3. CDR1 and CDR2 (germline): SGHAT, FQNNGV. Deletions cut 6 bases from V and 3 bases from J, with 18 bases between. The chain's CDR3 is CASREIGGSYYNEQFF. The CDR3 DNA follows: TGTGCCAGCAGAGAGATCGGGGGTTCGTACTACAATGAGCAGTTCTTC.

V and J are TRBV4-1 and TRBJ2-2; tentatively, D is TRBD2 (5 bases). Deletions cut 6 bases from V and 6 bases from J, with 11 bases between. This CDR3 is 13 amino acids long. Germline V gene data show CDR1 as MGHRA and CDR2 as YSYEKL. As DNA, the CDR3 is TGCGCCAGCAGAACAACAGCGGCCGGGGAGCTGTTTTTT. Residues: CASRTTAAGELFF.

This sequence joins TRBV5-5 and TRBJ1-5; no clear D gene. V was trimmed by 1 base and J by 4 bases, leaving 6 bases between them. This CDR3 spans 13 amino acids. CDR1 and CDR2 from the germline V gene are SGHKS and YYEKEE (reference sequence). The CDR3 reads CASSLYGNQPQHF. The CDR3 DNA reads TGTGCCAGCAGCTTGTACGGTAATCAGCCCCAGCATTTT.

The chain couples TRBV6-9 to TRBJ2-1; tentatively, D is TRBD2 (6 bases). Trimming cost V 9 bases and J 9 bases, with 18 bases left between them. Germline values: CDR1 MNHGY, CDR2 SVAAGI. There are 13 residues in the CDR3. The CDR3 sequence: CARISGARGEQFF. The CDR3, as DNA: TGTGCCAGGATCTCGGGAGCGCGAGGTGAGCAGTTCTTC.

The chain recombines TRBV6-1 with TRBJ2-3; D uncertain. With 6 bases removed from V and 0 bases from J, the gap between germline ends came to 10 bases. Germline V gene data show CDR1 as MNHNS and CDR2 as SASEGT. The CDR3 loop spans 14 amino acids. CDR3 nucleotides: TGTGCCAGCAGCCCTTATACTAGCACAGATACGCAGTATTTT. Translation: CASSPYTSTDTQYF.

This clone came up once. The same CDR3 also results from other DNA sequences found in this sample. The genes are TRBV10-3 and TRBJ1-1; 11 bases are a match to TRBD1. This CDR3 spans 13 amino acids. Per the germline V gene, CDR1 is ENHRY and CDR2 is SYGVKD. The trim removed 4 bases at V and 8 bases at J, leaving 3 bases unmatched. CDR3 sequence: CAISGTGGTEAFF. The CDR3 DNA is TGTGCCATCAGTGGGACAGGGGGCACGGAAGCTTTCTTT.

This chain uses TRBV6-4 with TRBJ1-2, with 9 bases aligning to TRBD1. J was trimmed by 7 bases and V by 0 bases; bases with no gene match: 6. Germline V CDR1 and CDR2: MRHNA, SNTAGT. CDR3 length: 15 amino acids. CDR3 sequence reads: CASSDSPGQGGGYTF. DNA of the CDR3: TGTGCCAGCAGTGACTCTCCGGGACAGGGTGGTGGCTACACCTTC.

This chain connects TRBV7-3 to TRBJ2-2, with 12 bases lining up with TRBD1. The trim removed 5 bases at V and 6 bases at J, leaving 7 bases unmatched. The CDR3 covers 16 residues. Germline CDR1 is SGHTA and CDR2 is FQGTGA. For the CDR3, the DNA is TGTGCCAGCAGCCTCCAGGGACAGGGGGCCTCCGGGGAGCTGTTTTTT. Translated, it gives CASSLQGQGASGELFF.

This clone appeared once. The chain uses TRBV13 and TRBJ2-7; TRBD1 matches at 10 bases. CDR1 is PRHDT and CDR2 is FYEKMQ in the germline V gene (reference sequence). The J segment lost 2 bases and the V segment lost 3 bases, leaving 7 bases of the junction unmatched. This CDR3 comprises 16 residues. The CDR3 sequence is CASSLGSGTGAYEQYF. CDR3 DNA: TGTGCCAGCAGCTTGGGCTCCGGGACAGGGGCCTACGAGCAGTACTTC.

V is TRBV9 and J is TRBJ2-1; 8 nucleotides match TRBD2. Germline V gives CDR1 SGDLS, CDR2 YYNGEE. The CDR3 contains 17 residues. V shed 2 bases, J shed 3 bases, and the junction held 10 bases outside the gene matches. In nucleotides, the CDR3 is TGTGCCAGCAGCGTGGAGAGACTAGCGCAACACTACAATGAGCAGTTCTTC. Its protein product is CASSVERLAQHYNEQFF.

This chain links TRBV7-9 with TRBJ2-2; 10 bases fit TRBD1. Germline CDR1 SEHNR, CDR2 FQNEAQ (reference sequence). The CDR3 length is 15 residues. V lost 5 bases to trimming and J lost 5 bases; unmatched junction nucleotides: 5. The CDR3 loop is CASSPWTGGTGELFF. In nucleotides, the CDR3 is TGTGCCAGCAGCCCTTGGACAGGGGGTACCGGGGAGCTGTTTTTT.

This rearrangement joins TRBV5-1 to TRBJ2-1; the D gene is possibly TRBD1 (6 bases). V was clipped by 1 base and J by 2 bases, with 10 bases between them. Germline-derived CDR1 and CDR2 are SGHRS and YFSETQ. The CDR3 runs to 15 residues. The CDR3 coding sequence is TGCGCCAGCAGCTTGTACCAGGGGCCCTACAATGAGCAGTTCTTC. Translated: CASSLYQGPYNEQFF. Full variable domain (outside the CDR3, taken from reference TRBV5-1 and TRBJ2-1): KAGVTQTPRYLIKTRGQQVTLSCSPISGHRSVSWYQQTPGQGLQFLFEYFSETQRNKGNFPGRFSGRQFSNSRSEMNVSTLELGDSALYLCASSLYQGPYNEQFFGPGTRLTVL.

J is TRBJ1-1 and V is TRBV5-5, with D perhaps TRBD1 (6 bases). The CDR3 consists of 13 residues. Germline V gives CDR1 SGHKS, CDR2 YYEKEE (reference sequence). V lost 4 bases to trimming and J lost 0 bases, with 7 bases between them. Here the CDR3 DNA reads TGTGCCAGCAGCACAGGGCTGAACACTGAAGCTTTCTTT. It translates to CASSTGLNTEAFF.

This clone was detected only a few times. V and J are TRBV27 and TRBJ1-1, with D uncertain. Germline CDR1 MNHEY, CDR2 SMNVEV (reference sequence). This CDR3 region has 17 residues. V lost 1 base to trimming and J lost 1 base, with 16 bases between them. CDR3 DNA sequence: TGTGCCAGCAGTTTATTTGGGAGGAGAGCCCGGAACACTGAAGCTTTCTTT. Translated: CASSLFGRRARNTEAFF.

The genes are TRBV6-1 and TRBJ1-4; the match to TRBD1 covers 9 bases. The CDR3 totals 13 residues. J was trimmed by 11 bases and V by 8 bases; bases with no gene match: 9. CDR1 is MNHNS and CDR2 is SASEGT in the germline V gene. The CDR3 here is CASEPGQGLKLFF. As DNA, the CDR3 is TGTGCCAGCGAACCGGGACAGGGTTTGAAACTGTTTTTT.

This chain uses TRBV5-1 with TRBJ2-5; D ambiguous. The V and J ends lost 0 bases and 4 bases respectively, with 7 bases between them. This CDR3 contains 13 residues. CDR1 is SGHRS and CDR2 is YFSETQ in the germline V gene. CDR3 DNA sequence: TGCGCCAGCAGCTTGGCCCTGGCAGAGACCCAGTACTTC. Protein: CASSLALAETQYF.

The chain uses TRBV7-3 and TRBJ2-1; the D gene is possibly TRBD2 (5 bases). Germline CDR1 and CDR2: SGHTA and FQGTGA. V lost 4 bases and J lost 12, with 10 bases in between. The CDR3 spans 11 residues. The CDR3 spells CASSSSKGQFF. The CDR3 DNA follows: TGTGCCAGCAGCTCTAGCAAGGGGCAGTTCTTC.